The rows below give T cell receptor beta chains drawn from one sample of a study of T cells in Graves' hyperthyroidism and ophthalmopathy. TCRdb ran MiXCR on the multiplex PCR reads and lists one entry per CDR3 protein. The table shows roughly 500,000 distinct CDR3 sequences, with about 15% occurring only once. Specimen: blood. Every receptor here comes from a woman aged 25-40 years with Graves' hyperthyroidism that later progressed to Graves' ophthalmopathy. CDR3s include the opening cysteine and the closing phenylalanine or tryptophan. D genes are given only for firm matches. Only part of the rows carry a size: once, few, many, or a class if the clone is expanded.

j_gene | abundance | d_gene | v_gene | CDR3aa | CDR3nt
TRBJ2-7 | many | NA | TRBV5-1 | CASSPSGFRDEQYF | TGCGCCAGCAGTCCCTCAGGGTTCCGTGACGAGCAGTACTTC
TRBJ2-7 | many | NA | TRBV20-1 | CSASGGSYEQYF | TGCAGTGCTAGCGGGGGTTCCTACGAGCAGTACTTC
TRBJ1-2 | many | NA | TRBV20-1 | CSAREDGFNYGYTF | TGCAGTGCTAGAGAAGACGGATTTAACTATGGCTACACCTTC
TRBJ2-5 | many | TRBD1 | TRBV28 | CASSPSDRVGGQYF | TGTGCCAGCAGTCCCTCGGACAGGGTAGGGGGCCAGTACTTC
TRBJ2-3 | once | TRBD2 | TRBV20-1 | CSAREKLAGGTTDTQYF | TGCAGTGCTAGAGAGAAACTAGCGGGAGGCACCACAGATACGCAGTATTTT
TRBJ2-1 | many | TRBD2 | TRBV18 | CASSPGTSGTSYNEQFF | TGTGCCAGCTCACCAGGGACTAGCGGAACTTCCTACAATGAGCAGTTCTTC
TRBJ1-2 | NA | NA | TRBV30 | CASSLRTVNYGYTF | TGTGCCAGTAGCCTACGGACAGTTAACTATGGCTACACCTTC
TRBJ2-5 | many | NA | TRBV29-1 | CSVELERETQYF | TGCAGCGTTGAGTTGGAGAGGGAGACCCAGTACTTC
TRBJ2-2 | many | TRBD2 | TRBV5-5 | CASSGIAGGPTGELFF | TGTGCCAGCAGCGGAATAGCGGGAGGGCCCACCGGGGAGCTGTTTTTT
TRBJ2-5 | few | TRBD1 | TRBV6-2/TRBV6-3 | CASIKDRAQETQYF | TGTGCCAGCATTAAGGACAGGGCCCAAGAGACCCAGTACTTC
TRBJ1-1 | many | NA | TRBV10-3 | CAIEAGESTEAFF | TGTGCCATCGAAGCAGGGGAGTCCACTGAAGCTTTCTTT
TRBJ1-2 | many | NA | TRBV30 | CAWRLTGGYTF | TGTGCCTGGAGGTTAACGGGCGGCTACACCTTC